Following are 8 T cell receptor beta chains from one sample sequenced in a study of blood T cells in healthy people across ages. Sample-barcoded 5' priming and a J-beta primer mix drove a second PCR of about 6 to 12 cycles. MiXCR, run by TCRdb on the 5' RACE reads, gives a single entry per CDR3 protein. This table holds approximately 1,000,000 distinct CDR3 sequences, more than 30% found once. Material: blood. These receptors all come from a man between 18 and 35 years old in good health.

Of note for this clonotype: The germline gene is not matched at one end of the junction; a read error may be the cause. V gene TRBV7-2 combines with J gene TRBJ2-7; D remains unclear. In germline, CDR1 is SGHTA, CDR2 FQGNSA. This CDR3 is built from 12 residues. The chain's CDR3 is CASSKFSDEQYF. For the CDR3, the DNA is TGTGCCAGCAGCAAGTTCTCCGACGAGCAGTACTTC.

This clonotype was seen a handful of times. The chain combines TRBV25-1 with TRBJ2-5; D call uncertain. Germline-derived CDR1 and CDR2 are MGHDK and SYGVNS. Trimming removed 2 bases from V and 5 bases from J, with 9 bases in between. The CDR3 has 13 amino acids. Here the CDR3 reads CASSESSEETQYF. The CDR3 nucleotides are TGTGCCAGCAGTGAAAGTTCCGAGGAGACCCAGTACTTC.

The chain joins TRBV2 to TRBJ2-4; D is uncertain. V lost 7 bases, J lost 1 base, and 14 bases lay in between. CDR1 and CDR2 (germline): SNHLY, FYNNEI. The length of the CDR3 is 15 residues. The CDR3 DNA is TGTGCCAGCAACCGCGGCGGTGAGGCCAAAAACATTCAGTACTTC. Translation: CASNRGGEAKNIQYF.

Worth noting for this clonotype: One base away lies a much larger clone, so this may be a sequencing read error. The CDR3 coding sequence is TGCAGCGTTGGAAGGGACACTGAAGCTTTCTTT. This codes for CSVGRDTEAFF. J is TRBJ1-1 and V is TRBV29-1; D is unresolved. The V end was cut by 4 bases, the J end by 3 bases, with 6 bases between. Germline loops: CDR1 SQVTM, CDR2 ANQGSEA. CDR3 length equals 11 residues.

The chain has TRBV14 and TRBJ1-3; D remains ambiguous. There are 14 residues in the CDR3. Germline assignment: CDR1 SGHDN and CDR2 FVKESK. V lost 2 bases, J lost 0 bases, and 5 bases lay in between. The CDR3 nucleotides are TGTGCCAGCAGCCAACAGCTCTCTGGAAACACCATATATTTT. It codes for CASSQQLSGNTIYF.

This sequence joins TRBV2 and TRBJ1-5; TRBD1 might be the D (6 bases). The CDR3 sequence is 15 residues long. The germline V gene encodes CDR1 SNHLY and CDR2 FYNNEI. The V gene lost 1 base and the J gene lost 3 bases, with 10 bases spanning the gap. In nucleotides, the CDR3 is TGTGCCAGCAGTGAAGGACAGGCGGCCAATCAGCCCCAGCATTTT. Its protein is CASSEGQAANQPQHF.

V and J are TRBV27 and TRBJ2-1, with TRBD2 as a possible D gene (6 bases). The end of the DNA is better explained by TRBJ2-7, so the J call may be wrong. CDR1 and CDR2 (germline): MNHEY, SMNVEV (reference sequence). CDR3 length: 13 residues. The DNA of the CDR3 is TGTGCCAGCAGTTTTCGGGGGTACAATGAGCAGTACTTC. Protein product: CASSFRGYNEQYF.

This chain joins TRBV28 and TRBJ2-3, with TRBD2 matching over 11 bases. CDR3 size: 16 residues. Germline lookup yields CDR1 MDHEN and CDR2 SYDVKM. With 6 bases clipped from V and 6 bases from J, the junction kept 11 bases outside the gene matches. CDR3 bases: TGTGCCAGCAGACACTTTAGCGGGGGGGCCGGTGATACGCAGTATTTT. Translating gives CASRHFSGGAGDTQYF.